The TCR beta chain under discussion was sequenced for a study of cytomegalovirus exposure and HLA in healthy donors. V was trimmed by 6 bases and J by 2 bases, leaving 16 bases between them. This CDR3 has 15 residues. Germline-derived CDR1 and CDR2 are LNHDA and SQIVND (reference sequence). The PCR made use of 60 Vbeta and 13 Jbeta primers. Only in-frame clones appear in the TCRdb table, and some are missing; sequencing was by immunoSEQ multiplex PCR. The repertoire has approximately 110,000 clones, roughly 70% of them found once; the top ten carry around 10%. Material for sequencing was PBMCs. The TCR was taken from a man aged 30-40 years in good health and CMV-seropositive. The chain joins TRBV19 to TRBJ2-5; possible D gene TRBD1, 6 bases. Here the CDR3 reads CASSPWVTGQETQYF. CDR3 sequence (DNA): TGTGCCAGTAGCCCCTGGGTGACAGGTCAAGAGACCCAGTACTTC.